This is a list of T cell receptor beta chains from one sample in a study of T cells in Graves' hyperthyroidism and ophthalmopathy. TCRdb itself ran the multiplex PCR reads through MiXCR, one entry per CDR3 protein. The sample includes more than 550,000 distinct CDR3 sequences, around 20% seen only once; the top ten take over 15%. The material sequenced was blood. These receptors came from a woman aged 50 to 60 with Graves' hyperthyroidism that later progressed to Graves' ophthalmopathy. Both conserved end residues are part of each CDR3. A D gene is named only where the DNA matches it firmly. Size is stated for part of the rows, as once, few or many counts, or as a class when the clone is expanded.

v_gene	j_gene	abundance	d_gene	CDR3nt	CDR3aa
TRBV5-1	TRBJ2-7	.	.	TGCGCCAGCAGCTTGGCCATGGACACTTACGAGCAGTACTTC	CASSLAMDTYEQYF
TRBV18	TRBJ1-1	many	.	TGTGCCAGCTCACCACAAAGGGAGGCTGAAGCTTTCTTT	CASSPQREAEAFF
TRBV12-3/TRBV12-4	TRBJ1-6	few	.	TGTGCCAGCAGTTTGATGATAGGCTATAATTCACCCCTCCACTTT	CASSLMIGYNSPLHF
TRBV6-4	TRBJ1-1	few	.	TGTGCCAGCAGTGCATTCACGGGGCCGGGGACTGAAGCTTTCTTT	CASSAFTGPGTEAFF
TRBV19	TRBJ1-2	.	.	TGTGCCAGTAAGGCGGGACCCAGCAGGGGTGGCTACACCTTC	CASKAGPSRGGYTF
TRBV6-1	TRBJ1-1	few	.	TGTGCCAGCAGTTATCAACAGGGAAACACTGAAGCTTTCTTT	CASSYQQGNTEAFF
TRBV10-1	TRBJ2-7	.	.	TGCGCCAGCAGTGAGTCGAACCCTGGGACTCCAGCCTACGAGCAGTACTTC	CASSESNPGTPAYEQYF
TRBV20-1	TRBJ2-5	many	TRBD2	TGCAGTGCTAGAGGCGGGGGCCAAGAGACCCAGTACTTC	CSARGGGQETQYF
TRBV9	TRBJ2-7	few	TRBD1	TGTGCCAGCAGCGTAAGCGGGGACAGGGGGTGGGAGCAGTACTTC	CASSVSGDRGWEQYF
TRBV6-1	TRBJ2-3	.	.	TGTGCCAGCAGTGCAAGAGAGGGAAGGTCCGATACGCAGTATTTT	CASSAREGRSDTQYF
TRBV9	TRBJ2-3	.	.	TGTGCCAGCAGTGATTTGACGGGGGGCCTGGATACGCAGTATTTT	CASSDLTGGLDTQYF
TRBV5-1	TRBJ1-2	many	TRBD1	TGCGCCAGCAGCTTGGGACAGGGTGGGCTCTATGGCTACACCTTC	CASSLGQGGLYGYTF
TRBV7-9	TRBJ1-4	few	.	TGTGCCAGCAGCTTAGAAAGGGCCGAAAATGAAAAACTGTTTTTT	CASSLERAENEKLFF
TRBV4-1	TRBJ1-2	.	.	TGCGCCAGCAGCCAGAACAGGGACTCTAACTATGGCTACACCTTC	CASSQNRDSNYGYTF
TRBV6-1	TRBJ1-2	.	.	TGTGCCAGCAGCCTAAAGGAGGACTATGGCTACACCTTC	CASSLKEDYGYTF
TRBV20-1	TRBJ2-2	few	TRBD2	TGCAGTGCTAGAGTGGGACTAGCGAACACCGGGGAGCTGTTTTTT	CSARVGLANTGELFF
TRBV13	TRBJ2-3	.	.	TGTGCCAGCACCCTTAATGTTGGGGGGCCTAGAGATACGCAGTATTTT	CASTLNVGGPRDTQYF
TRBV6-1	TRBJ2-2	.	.	TGTGCCAGCAGTGAGCTTAGCAGCCCCGCGAACACCGGGGAGCTGTTTTTT	CASSELSSPANTGELFF
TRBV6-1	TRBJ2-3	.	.	TGTGCCAGCAGTGAGGAAATCCATAGTACAGGGTTCACAGATACGCAGTATTTT	CASSEEIHSTGFTDTQYF
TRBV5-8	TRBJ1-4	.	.	TGTGCCAGCAGCCGACTGCTCTTTAATGAAAAACTGTTTTTT	CASSRLLFNEKLFF
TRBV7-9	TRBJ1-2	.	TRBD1	TGTGCCAGCAGCTTAGACGGGACAGGGTTCTATGGCCACACCTTC	CASSLDGTGFYGHTF
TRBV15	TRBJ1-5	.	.	TGTGCCACCAGCAGAGATGGGGCAGTTAATCAGCCCCAGCATTTT	CATSRDGAVNQPQHF
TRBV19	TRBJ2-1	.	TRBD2	TGTGCCAGTAGTACCCCCGCAGCGGGGGCCTACAATGAGCAGTTCTTC	CASSTPAAGAYNEQFF
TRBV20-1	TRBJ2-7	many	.	TGCAGTGCTAGAGATTTCCCGGACAGCCACTACGAGCAGTACTTC	CSARDFPDSHYEQYF
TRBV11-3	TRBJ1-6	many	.	TGTGCCAGCAGCCTTAACGGGGCCGGTTCACCCCTCCACTTT	CASSLNGAGSPLHF
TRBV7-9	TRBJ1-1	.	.	TGTGCCAGCAGAGCCCTGAGGTACGGGACTTTCTTT	CASRALRYGTFF
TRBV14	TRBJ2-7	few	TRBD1	TGTGCCAGCAGCCAGGAGACAGGGGGCGGCTACGAGCAGTACTTC	CASSQETGGGYEQYF
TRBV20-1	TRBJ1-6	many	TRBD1	TGCAGTGTCCAAGAAGAGGCAGGGGGCTATAATTCACCCCTCCACTTT	CSVQEEAGGYNSPLHF
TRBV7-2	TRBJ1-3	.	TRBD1	TGTGCCAGCAGCTTAGGCAGGGGGCGAGGTGGAAACACCATATATTTT	CASSLGRGRGGNTIYF
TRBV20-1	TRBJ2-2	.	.	TGCAGTGCTAGGGCGACTAGGGGCACCGGGGAGCTGTTTTTT	CSARATRGTGELFF
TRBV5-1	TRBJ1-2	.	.	TGCGCCAGCAGCTTCGAAGGAGACGCCTATGGCTACACCTTC	CASSFEGDAYGYTF
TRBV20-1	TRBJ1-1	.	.	TGCAGTGCTCAAAGCAGGGAGCCGGGGAACACTGAAGCTTTCTTT	CSAQSREPGNTEAFF
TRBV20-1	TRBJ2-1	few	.	TGCAGTGCTAGCCAAATGAATGAGCAGTTCTTC	CSASQMNEQFF
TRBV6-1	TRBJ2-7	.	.	TGTGCCAGCAGTGCCCGGGACTTACGGGAGTACTTC	CASSARDLREYF
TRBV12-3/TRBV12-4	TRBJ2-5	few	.	TGTGCCAGCAATCCGGGGCCTGGAGACAACCAAGAGACCCAGTACTTC	CASNPGPGDNQETQYF
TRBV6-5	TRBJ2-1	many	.	TGTGCCAGCAGTTACACAAGTGCCAATGAGCAGTTCTTC	CASSYTSANEQFF
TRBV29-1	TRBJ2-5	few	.	TGCAGCGTTGAACCGACTGCGGGAGAGACCCAGTACTTC	CSVEPTAGETQYF
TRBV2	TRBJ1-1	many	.	TGTGCCAGCAGTGAAGGCAGGGGGAACACTGAAGCTTTCTTT	CASSEGRGNTEAFF
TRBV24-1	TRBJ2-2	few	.	TGTGCCACCAGTGACGGATATCCCGGGGAGCTGTTTTTT	CATSDGYPGELFF
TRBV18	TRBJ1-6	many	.	TGTGCCAGCTCACCGTGGAGCTCCTATAATTCACCCCTCCACTTT	CASSPWSSYNSPLHF
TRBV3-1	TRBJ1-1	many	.	TGTGCCAGCAGCCAAGATTGGAAACTTGAAGCTTTCTTT	CASSQDWKLEAFF
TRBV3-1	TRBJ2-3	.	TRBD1	TGTGCCAGCAGCTCCGCCGCCGGGACAGGGCCAGATACGCAGTATTTT	CASSSAAGTGPDTQYF
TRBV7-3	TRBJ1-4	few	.	TGTGCCAGCAGCCACGACAGTCCTAATGAAAAACTGTTTTTT	CASSHDSPNEKLFF
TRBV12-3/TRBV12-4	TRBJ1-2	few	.	TGTGCCAGCAGCTCTCTGGCAGGGTATGGCTACACCTTC	CASSSLAGYGYTF
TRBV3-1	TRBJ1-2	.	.	TGTGCCAGCACGAAGGGGCGCGGGGCTAACTATGGCTACACCTTC	CASTKGRGANYGYTF
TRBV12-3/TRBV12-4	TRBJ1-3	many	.	TGTGCCAGCAGCCCAAAACACCGGAGCTCTGGAAACACCATATATTTT	CASSPKHRSSGNTIYF
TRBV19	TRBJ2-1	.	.	TGTGCCAGTAGTGTACAGGGACTCAATGAGCAGTTCTTC	CASSVQGLNEQFF
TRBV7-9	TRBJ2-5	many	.	TGTGCCAGCTCTTTAGTGGTTGGGGAGACCCAGTACTTC	CASSLVVGETQYF
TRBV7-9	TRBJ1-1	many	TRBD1	TGTGCCAGCAGCTTAGGGAGGGACAGTAACACTGAAGCTTTCTTT	CASSLGRDSNTEAFF
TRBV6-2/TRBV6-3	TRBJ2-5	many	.	TGTGCCAGCAGTTACCCTGAGACCCAGTACTTC	CASSYPETQYF
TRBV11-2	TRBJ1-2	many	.	TGTGCCAGCAGCTCCGGACAGTCTGGCTACACCTTC	CASSSGQSGYTF
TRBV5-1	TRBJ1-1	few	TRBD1	TGCGCCAGTAGAGACAGGGACCTACTTGTCACTGAAGCTTTCTTT	CASRDRDLLVTEAFF
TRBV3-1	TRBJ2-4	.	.	TGTGCCAGCAGCCAAGGAGGGTCCCCCAAAAACATTCAGTACTTC	CASSQGGSPKNIQYF
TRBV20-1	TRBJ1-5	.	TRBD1	TGCAGTGCAGGGGGACAGGGGGGTCAGCCCCAGCATTTT	CSAGGQGGQPQHF
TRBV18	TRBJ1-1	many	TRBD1	TGTGCCAGCTCAAAGGGACAGGGGGACACTGAAGCTTTCTTT	CASSKGQGDTEAFF
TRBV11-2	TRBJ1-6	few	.	TGTGCCAGCAGCTTAGGAAGGGGCAATTCACCCCCCCACTTT	CASSLGRGNSPPHF